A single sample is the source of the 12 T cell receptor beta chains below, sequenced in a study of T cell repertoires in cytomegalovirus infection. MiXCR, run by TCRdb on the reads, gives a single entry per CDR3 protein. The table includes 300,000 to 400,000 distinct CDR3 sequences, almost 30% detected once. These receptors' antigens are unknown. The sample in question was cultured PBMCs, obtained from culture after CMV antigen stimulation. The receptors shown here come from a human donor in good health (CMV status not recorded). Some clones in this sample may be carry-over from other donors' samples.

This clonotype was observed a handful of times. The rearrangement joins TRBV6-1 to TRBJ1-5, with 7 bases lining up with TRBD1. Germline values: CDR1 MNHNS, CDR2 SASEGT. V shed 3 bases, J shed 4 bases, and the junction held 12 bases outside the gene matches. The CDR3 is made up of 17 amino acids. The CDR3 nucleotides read TGTGCCAGCAGTGACTACCGGGACTCAGGGGGTAATCAGCCCCAGCATTTT. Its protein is CASSDYRDSGGNQPQHF.

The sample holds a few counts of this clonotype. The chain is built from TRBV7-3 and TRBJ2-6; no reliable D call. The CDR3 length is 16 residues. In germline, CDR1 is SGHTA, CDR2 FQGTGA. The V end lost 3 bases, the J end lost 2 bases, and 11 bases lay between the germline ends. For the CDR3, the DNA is TGTGCCAGCAGCTTGCGGCCCCGAGCTGGGGCCAACGTCCTGACTTTC. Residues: CASSLRPRAGANVLTF.

The CDR3 spells CASSLNIMNTEAFF. The CDR3 DNA is TGTGCCAGCAGTTTAAACATCATGAACACTGAAGCTTTCTTT. The chain uses TRBV12-3 or TRBV12-4 and TRBJ1-1; D not resolved. The CDR3 runs 14 residues. V lost 2 bases and J lost 0, with 7 bases in between.

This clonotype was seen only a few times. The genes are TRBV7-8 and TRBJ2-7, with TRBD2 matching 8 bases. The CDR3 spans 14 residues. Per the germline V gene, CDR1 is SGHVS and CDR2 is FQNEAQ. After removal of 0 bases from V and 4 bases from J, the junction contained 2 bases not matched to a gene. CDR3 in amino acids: CASSLAGRVYEQYF. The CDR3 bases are TGTGCCAGCAGCTTAGCCGGGAGGGTTTACGAGCAGTACTTC.

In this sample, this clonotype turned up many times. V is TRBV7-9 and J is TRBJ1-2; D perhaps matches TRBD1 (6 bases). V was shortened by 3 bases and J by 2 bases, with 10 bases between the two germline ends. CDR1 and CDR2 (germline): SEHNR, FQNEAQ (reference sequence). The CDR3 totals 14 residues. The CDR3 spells CASSLAGANYGYTF. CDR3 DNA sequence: TGTGCCAGCAGCTTGGCAGGGGCCAACTATGGCTACACCTTC. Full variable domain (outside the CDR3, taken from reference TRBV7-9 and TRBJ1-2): DTGVSQNPRHKITKRGQNVTFRCDPISEHNRLYWYRQTLGQGPEFLTYFQNEAQLEKSRLLSDRFSAERPKGSFSTLEIQRTEQGDSAMYLCASSLAGANYGYTFGSGTRLTVV.

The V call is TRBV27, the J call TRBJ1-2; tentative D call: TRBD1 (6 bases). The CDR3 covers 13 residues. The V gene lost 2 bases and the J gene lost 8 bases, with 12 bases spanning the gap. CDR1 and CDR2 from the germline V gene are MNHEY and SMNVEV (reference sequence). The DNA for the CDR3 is TGTGCCAGCAGTTTAGGGGGGGCTCGAGGCTACACCTTC. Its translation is CASSLGGARGYTF.

CDR3 bases: TGTGCCAGCAGCTTTTATGTCACGGGAGGGCGGGAGACCCAGTACTTC. Protein product: CASSFYVTGGRETQYF. V and J are TRBV7-2 and TRBJ2-5; TRBD2 agrees at 8 bases. Germline CDR1 reads SGHTA; CDR2 reads FQGNSA. The CDR3 is made up of 16 amino acids. V lost 3 bases to trimming and J lost 5 bases; unmatched junction nucleotides: 11.

The CDR3 loop reads CASSPRGLSYNEQFF. The CDR3 coding sequence is TGTGCCAGCAGTCCCCGGGGGCTCTCCTACAATGAGCAGTTCTTC. The genes are TRBV6-1 and TRBJ2-1; D may correspond to TRBD1 or TRBD2 (6 bases each). CDR1 MNHNS and CDR2 SASEGT come from the germline V gene. The CDR3 consists of 15 residues. The V end lost 5 bases, the J end lost 0 bases, and 11 bases lay between the germline ends.

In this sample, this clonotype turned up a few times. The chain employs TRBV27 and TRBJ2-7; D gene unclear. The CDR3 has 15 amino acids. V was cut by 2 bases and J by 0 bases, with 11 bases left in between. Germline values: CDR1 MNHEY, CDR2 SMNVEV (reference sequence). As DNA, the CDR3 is TGTGCCAGCAGTTTAGGGTTTCTGAGCTCCTACGAGCAGTACTTC. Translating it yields CASSLGFLSSYEQYF.

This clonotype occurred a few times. The CDR3 loop reads CASSLIIGGDEQYF. The CDR3 DNA sequence: TGTGCCAGCAGCTTAATAATAGGGGGCGACGAGCAGTACTTC. The chain is built from TRBV11-2 and TRBJ2-7; 7 bases align to TRBD1. Germline CDR1 reads SGHAT; CDR2 reads FQNNGV. There are 14 residues in the CDR3. V gave up 2 bases and J gave up 5 bases; unmatched junction bases: 6.

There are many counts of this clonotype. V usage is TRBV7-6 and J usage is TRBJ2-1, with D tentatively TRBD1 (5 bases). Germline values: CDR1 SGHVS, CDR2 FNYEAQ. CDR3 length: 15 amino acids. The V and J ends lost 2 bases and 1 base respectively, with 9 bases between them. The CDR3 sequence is CASSLQAGSYNEQFF. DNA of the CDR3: TGTGCCAGCAGCTTACAGGCAGGGTCCTACAATGAGCAGTTCTTC.

CDR3 in DNA: TGTGCCAGCGGACTCGCTAGCACAGATACGCAGTATTTT. Protein product: CASGLASTDTQYF. The rearrangement joins TRBV9 to TRBJ2-3; D may be TRBD2 (5 bases). V gave up 7 bases and J gave up 0 bases, with 9 bases separating them. Germline values: CDR1 SGDLS, CDR2 YYNGEE. The CDR3 loop spans 13 amino acids.